This T cell receptor (beta chain) was recovered during a study of CD8 T cells in ankylosing spondylitis. Broader study findings: Past studies reported some motif variants in reactive arthritis synovial fluid and blood. Within peripheral blood, clones linked to disease were CD8+ and relatively rare. Reportedly, matched ankylosing spondylitis synovial fluid was significantly enriched for disease-linked clones. Among TCR beta sequences, a motif of eight or nine highly homologous variants appeared characteristic of ankylosing spondylitis blood.

Trimming at V came to 6 bases and at J to 7 bases, leaving 13 bases not matched to a gene. The CDR3 consists of 15 residues. Germline CDR1 and CDR2: SGHRS and YFSETQ. Notes on this clonotype: Its specificity is not known.

Quantitative 5'-RACE with molecular barcodes produced the TCR beta libraries. TCRdb reprocessed the 5' RACE reads with MiXCR, giving one entry per CDR3 protein. The sample consists of roughly 700,000 distinct CDR3 sequences, around 20% of them appearing once. The genes are TRBV5-1 and TRBJ2-1; 7 positions match TRBD2. The TCR comes from a male donor with ankylosing spondylitis. The material sequenced was blood, either unsorted or a sorted T cell fraction (not recorded which). CDR3 residues: CASTAGTTSTNEQFF. In DNA, the CDR3 is TGCGCCAGCACCGCTGGGACTACTTCTACAAATGAGCAGTTCTTC.